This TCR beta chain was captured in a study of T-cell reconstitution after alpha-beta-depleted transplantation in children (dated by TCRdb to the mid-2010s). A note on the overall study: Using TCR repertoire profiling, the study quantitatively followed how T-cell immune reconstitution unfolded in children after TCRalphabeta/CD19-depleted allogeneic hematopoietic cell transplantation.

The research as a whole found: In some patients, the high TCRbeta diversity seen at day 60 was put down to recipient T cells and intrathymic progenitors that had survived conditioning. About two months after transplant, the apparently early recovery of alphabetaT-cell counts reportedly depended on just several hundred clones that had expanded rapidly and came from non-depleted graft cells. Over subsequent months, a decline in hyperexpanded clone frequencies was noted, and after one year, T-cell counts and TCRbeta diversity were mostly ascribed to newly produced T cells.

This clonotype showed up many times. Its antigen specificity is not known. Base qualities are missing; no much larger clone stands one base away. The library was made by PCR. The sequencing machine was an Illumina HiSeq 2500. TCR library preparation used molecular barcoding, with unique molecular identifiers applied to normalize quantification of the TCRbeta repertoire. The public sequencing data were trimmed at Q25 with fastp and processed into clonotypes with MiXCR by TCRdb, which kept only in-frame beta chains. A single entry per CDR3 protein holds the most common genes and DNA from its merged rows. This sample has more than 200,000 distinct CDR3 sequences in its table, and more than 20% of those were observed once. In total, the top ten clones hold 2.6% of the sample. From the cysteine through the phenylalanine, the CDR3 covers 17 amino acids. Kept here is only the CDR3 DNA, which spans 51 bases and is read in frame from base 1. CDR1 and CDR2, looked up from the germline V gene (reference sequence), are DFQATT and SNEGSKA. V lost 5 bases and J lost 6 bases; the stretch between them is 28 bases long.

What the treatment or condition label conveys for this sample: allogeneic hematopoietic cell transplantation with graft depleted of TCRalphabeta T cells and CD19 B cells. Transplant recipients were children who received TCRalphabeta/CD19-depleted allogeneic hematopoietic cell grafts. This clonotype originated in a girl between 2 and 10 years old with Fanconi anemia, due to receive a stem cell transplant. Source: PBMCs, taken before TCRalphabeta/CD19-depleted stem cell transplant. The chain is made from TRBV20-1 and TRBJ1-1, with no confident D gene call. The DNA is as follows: TGCAGTGCTCTCCTGGGTCGAAGAGGATGGGCAAGCCCTGAAGCTTTCTTT. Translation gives CSALLGRRGWASPEAFF.